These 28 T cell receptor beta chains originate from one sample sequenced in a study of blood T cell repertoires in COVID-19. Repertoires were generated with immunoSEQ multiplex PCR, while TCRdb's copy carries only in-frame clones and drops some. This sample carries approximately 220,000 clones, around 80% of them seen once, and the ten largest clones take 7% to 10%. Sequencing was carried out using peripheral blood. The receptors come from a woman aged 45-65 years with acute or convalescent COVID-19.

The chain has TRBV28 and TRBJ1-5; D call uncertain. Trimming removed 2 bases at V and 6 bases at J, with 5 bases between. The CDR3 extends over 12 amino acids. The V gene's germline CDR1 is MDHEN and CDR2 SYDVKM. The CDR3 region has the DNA TGTGCCAGCAGTTTAATCGGTCAGCCCCAGCATTTT. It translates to CASSLIGQPQHF.

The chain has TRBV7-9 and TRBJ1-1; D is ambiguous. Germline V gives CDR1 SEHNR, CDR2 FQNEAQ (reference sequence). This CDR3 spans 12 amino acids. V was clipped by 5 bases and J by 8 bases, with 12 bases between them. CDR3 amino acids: CASSLWRVEAFF. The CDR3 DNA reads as TGTGCCAGCAGCCTCTGGAGGGTAGAAGCTTTCTTT.

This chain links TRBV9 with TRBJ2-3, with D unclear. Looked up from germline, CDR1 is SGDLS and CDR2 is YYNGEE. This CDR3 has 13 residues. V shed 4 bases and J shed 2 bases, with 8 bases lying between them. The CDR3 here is CASSKQFTDTQYF. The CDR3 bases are TGTGCCAGCAGCAAACAATTCACAGATACGCAGTATTTT.

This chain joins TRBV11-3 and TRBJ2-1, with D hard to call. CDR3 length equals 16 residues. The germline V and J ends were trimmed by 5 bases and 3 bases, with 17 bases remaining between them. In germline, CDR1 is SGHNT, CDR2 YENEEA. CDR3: CASSQAEAILYNEQFF. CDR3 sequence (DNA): TGTGCCAGCAGCCAAGCTGAGGCCATCCTCTACAATGAGCAGTTCTTC.

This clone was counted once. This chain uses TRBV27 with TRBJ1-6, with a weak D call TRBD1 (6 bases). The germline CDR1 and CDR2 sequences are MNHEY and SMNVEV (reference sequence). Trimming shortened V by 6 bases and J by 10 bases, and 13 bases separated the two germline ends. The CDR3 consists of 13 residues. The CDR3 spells CASRNREGSPLHF. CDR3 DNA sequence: TGTGCCAGCAGGAACAGGGAAGGATCACCCCTCCACTTT.

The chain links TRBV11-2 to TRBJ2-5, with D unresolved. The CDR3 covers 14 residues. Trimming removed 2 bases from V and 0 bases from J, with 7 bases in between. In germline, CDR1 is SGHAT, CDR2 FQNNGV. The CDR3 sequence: CASSLNRDQETQYF. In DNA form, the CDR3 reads TGTGCCAGCAGCTTAAACCGGGACCAAGAGACCCAGTACTTC.

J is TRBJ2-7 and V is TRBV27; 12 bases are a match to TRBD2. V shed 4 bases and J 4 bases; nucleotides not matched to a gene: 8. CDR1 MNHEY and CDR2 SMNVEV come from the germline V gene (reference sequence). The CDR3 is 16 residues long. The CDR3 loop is CASSSATSGSGYEQYF. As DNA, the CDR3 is TGTGCCAGCAGTTCGGCGACTAGCGGGAGCGGGTACGAGCAGTACTTC.

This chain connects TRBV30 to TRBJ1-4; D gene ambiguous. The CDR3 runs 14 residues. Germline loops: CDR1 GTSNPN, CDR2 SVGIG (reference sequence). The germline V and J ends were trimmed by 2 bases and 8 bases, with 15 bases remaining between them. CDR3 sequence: CAWSPAEFEEKLFF. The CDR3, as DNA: TGTGCCTGGAGTCCCGCCGAATTTGAGGAAAAACTGTTTTTT. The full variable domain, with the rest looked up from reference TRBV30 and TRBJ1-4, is SQTIHQWPATLVQPVGSPLSLECTVEGTSNPNLYWYRQAAGRGLQLLFYSVGIGQISSEVPQNLSASRPQDRQFILSSKKLLLSDSGFYLCAWSPAEFEEKLFFGSGTQLSVL.

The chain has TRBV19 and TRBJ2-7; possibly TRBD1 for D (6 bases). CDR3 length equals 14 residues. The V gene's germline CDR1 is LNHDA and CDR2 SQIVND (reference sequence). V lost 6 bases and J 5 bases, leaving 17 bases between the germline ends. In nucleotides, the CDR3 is TGTGCCAGTAGATATGGGCAGGGGAGTCACGAGCAGTACTTC. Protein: CASRYGQGSHEQYF.

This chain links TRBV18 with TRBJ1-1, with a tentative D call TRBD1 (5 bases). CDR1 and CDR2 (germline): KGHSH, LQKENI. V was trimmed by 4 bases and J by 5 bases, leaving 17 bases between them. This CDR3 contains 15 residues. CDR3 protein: CASSLQGKLGTEAFF. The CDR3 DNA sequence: TGTGCCAGCTCACTCCAGGGCAAATTAGGTACTGAAGCTTTCTTT. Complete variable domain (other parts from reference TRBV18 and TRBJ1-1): NAGVMQNPRHLVRRRGQEARLRCSPMKGHSHVYWYRQLPEEGLKFMVYLQKENIIDESGMPKERFSAEFPKEGPSILRIQQVVRGDSAAYFCASSLQGKLGTEAFFGQGTRLTVV.

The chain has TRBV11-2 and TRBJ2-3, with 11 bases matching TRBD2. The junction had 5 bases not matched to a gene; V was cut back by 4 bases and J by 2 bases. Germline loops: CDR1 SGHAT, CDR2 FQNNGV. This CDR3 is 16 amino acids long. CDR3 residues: CASSSGTSGVTDTQYF. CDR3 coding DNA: TGTGCCAGCAGCTCGGGGACTAGCGGCGTCACAGATACGCAGTATTTT. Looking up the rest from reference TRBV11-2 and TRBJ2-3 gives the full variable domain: EAGVAQSPRYKIIEKRQSVAFWCNPISGHATLYWYQQILGQGPKLLIQFQNNGVVDDSQLPKDRFSAERLKGVDSTLKIQPAKLEDSAVYLCASSSGTSGVTDTQYFGPGTRLTVL.

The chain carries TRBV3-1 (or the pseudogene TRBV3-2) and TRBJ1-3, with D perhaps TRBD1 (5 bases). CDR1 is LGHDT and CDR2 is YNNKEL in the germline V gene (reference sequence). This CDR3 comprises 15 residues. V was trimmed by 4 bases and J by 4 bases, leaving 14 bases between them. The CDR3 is CASSRNLDIGNTIYF. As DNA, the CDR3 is TGTGCCAGCAGCCGCAATTTGGACATCGGAAACACCATATATTTT.

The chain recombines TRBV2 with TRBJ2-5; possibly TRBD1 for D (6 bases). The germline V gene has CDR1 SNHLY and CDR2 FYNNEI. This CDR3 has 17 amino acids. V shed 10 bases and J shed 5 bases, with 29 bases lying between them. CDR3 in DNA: TGTGCCATCCCGAGGCACTTATCCGGGACAAGGGCGGAGACCCAGTACTTC. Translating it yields CAIPRHLSGTRAETQYF.

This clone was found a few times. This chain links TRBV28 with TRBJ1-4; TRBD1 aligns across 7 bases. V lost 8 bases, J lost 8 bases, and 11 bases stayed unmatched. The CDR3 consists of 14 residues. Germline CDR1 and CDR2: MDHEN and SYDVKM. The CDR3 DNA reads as TGTGCCAGCGTGGCCCAGGGGGTGAACGAAAAACTGTTTTTT. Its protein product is CASVAQGVNEKLFF.

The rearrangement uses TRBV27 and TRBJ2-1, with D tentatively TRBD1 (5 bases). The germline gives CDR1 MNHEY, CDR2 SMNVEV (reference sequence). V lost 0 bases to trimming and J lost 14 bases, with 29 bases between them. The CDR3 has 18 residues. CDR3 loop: CASSLSKRWGQNDPPEFF. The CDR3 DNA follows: TGTGCCAGCAGTTTATCGAAACGTTGGGGCCAAAACGACCCTCCTGAGTTCTTC.

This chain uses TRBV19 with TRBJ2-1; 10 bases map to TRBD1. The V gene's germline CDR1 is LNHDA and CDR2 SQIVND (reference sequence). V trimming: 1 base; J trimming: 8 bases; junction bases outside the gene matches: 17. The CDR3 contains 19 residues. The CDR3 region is CASSIAPLGGTGVGDEQFF. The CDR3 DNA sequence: TGTGCCAGTAGTATAGCCCCGTTAGGTGGGACAGGGGTTGGCGATGAGCAGTTCTTC. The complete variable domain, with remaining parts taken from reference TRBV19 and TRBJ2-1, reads DGGITQSPKYLFRKEGQNVTLSCEQNLNHDAMYWYRQDPGQGLRLIYYSQIVNDFQKGDIAEGYSVSREKKESFPLTVTSAQKNPTAFYLCASSIAPLGGTGVGDEQFFGPGTRLTVL.

The CDR3: CASSLVGVMVNEQFF. The CDR3 coding sequence is TGTGCCAGCAGCTTAGTGGGAGTTATGGTTAATGAGCAGTTCTTC. The chain has TRBV7-9 and TRBJ2-1, with D possibly matching TRBD2 (5 bases). With 1 base removed from V and 7 bases from J, the gap between germline ends came to 14 bases. Germline loops: CDR1 SEHNR, CDR2 FQNEAQ (reference sequence). The CDR3 has 15 residues.

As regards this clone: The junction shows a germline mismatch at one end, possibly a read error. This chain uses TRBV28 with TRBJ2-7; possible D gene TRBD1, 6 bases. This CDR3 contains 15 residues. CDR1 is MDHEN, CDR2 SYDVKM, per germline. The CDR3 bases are TGTGCCAGCAGCATCGAGGGACGGGGAGACAGGTTCTTCCGCTTC. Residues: CASSIEGRGDRFFRF.

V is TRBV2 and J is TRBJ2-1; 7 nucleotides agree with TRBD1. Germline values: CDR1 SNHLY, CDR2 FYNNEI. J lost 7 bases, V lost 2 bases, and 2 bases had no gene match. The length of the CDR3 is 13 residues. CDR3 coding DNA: TGTGCCAGCAGTGAACTGACAGGGAATGAGCAGTTCTTC. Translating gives CASSELTGNEQFF.

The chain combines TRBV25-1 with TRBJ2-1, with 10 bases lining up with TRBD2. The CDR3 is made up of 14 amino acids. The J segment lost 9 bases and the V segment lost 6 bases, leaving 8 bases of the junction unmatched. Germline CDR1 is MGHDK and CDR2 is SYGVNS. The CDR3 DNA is TGTGCCAGCAGAGCCCTAGCGGGAGAATCTGAGCAGTTCTTC. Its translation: CASRALAGESEQFF.

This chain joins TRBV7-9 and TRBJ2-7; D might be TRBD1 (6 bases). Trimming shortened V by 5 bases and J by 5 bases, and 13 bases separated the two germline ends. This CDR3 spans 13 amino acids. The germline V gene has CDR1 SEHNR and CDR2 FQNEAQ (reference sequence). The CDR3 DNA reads TGTGCCAGCAGCCGACAACAGGGAGACGAGCAGTACTTC. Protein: CASSRQQGDEQYF.

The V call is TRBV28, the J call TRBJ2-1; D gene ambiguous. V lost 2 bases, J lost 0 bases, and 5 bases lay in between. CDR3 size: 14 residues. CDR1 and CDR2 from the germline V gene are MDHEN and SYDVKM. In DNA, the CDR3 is TGTGCCAGCAGTTTAATCGGCTCCTACAATGAGCAGTTCTTC. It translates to CASSLIGSYNEQFF.

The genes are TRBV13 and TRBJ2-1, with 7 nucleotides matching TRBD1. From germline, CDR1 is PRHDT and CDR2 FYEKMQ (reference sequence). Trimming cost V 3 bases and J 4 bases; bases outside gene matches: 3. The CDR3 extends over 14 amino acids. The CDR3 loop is CASSLGQTYNEQFF. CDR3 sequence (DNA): TGTGCCAGCAGCTTGGGACAGACTTACAATGAGCAGTTCTTC.

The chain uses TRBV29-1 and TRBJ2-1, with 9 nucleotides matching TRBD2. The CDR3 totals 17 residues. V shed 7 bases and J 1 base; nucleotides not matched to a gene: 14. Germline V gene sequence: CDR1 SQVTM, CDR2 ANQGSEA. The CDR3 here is CSARAGPSGKSYNEQFF. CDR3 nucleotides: TGCAGCGCCCGGGCCGGGCCTAGCGGGAAATCCTACAATGAGCAGTTCTTC.

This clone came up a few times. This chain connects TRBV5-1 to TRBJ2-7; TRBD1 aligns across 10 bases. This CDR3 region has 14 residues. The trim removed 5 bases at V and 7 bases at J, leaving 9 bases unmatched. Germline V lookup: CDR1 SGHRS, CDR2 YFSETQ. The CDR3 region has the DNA TGCGCCAGCAGATCGGGACAGGGGATGGGGGAGCAGTACTTC. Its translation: CASRSGQGMGEQYF.

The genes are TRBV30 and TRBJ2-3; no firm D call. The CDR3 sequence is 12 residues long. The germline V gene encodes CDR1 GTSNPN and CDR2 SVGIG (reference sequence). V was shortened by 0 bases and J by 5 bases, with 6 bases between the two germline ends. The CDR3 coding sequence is TGTGCCTGGAGTGTACTAAAAGATACGCAGTATTTT. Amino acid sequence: CAWSVLKDTQYF.

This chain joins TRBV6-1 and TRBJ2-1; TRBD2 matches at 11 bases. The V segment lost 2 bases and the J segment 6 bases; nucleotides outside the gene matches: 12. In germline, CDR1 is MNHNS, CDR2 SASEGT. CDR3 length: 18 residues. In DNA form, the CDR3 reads TGTGCCAGCAGTGAAAAACTAGCGGGAGATGGAAGGCGCAATGAGCAGTTCTTC. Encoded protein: CASSEKLAGDGRRNEQFF.

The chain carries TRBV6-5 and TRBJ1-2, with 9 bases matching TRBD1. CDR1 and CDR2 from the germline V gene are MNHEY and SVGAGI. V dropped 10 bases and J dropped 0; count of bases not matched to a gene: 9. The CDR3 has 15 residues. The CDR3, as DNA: TGTGCCATCCGTCCGGGACAGGGAGCTAACTATGGCTACACCTTC. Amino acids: CAIRPGQGANYGYTF.